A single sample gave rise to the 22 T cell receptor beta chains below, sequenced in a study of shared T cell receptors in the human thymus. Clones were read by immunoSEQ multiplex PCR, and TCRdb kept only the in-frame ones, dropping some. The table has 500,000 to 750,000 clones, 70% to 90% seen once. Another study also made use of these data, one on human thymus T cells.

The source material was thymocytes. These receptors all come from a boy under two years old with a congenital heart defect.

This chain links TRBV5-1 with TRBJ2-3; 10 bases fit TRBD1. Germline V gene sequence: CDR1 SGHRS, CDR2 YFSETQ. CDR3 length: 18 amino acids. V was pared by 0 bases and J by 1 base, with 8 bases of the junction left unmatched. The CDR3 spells CASSLAPSGTGGTDTQYF. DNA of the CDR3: TGCGCCAGCAGCTTGGCACCCTCTGGGACAGGGGGCACAGATACGCAGTATTTT.

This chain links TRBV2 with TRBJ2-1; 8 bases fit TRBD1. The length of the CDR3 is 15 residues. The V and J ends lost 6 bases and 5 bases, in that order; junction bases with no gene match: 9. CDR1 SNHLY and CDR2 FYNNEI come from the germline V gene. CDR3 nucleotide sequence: TGTGCCAGCAGGGCCGGGACAGGAGACCACAATGAGCAGTTCTTC. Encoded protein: CASRAGTGDHNEQFF.

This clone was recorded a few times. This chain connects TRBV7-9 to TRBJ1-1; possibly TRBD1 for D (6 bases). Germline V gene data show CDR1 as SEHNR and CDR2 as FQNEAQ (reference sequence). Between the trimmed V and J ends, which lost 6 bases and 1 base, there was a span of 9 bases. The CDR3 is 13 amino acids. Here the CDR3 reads CASRSRGNTEAFF. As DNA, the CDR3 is TGTGCCAGCAGGTCCAGGGGGAACACTGAAGCTTTCTTT.

For the CDR3, the DNA is TGTGCCAGCAGCCAGACTCGCAATGAGCAGTTCTTC. It specifies CASSQTRNEQFF. The chain has TRBV7-9 and TRBJ2-1; D uncertain. The CDR3 covers 12 residues. The germline V gene encodes CDR1 SEHNR and CDR2 FQNEAQ (reference sequence). V gave up 5 bases and J gave up 6 bases, with 8 bases separating them.

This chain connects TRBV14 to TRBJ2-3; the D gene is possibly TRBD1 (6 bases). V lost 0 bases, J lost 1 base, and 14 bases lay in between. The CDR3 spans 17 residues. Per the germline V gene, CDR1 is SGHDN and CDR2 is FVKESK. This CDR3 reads CASSQDEQGHGTDTQYF. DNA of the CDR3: TGTGCCAGCAGCCAAGATGAACAGGGCCACGGCACAGATACGCAGTATTTT.

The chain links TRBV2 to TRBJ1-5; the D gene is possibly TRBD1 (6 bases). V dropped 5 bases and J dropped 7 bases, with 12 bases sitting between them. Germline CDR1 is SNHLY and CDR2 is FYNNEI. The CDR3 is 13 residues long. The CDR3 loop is CASSNREGQPQHF. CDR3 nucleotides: TGTGCCAGCAGTAACAGGGAAGGCCAGCCCCAGCATTTT.

The DNA for the CDR3 is TGTGCCAGCGGGGGGGGGTATGGCTACACCTTC. Translated: CASGGGYGYTF. The V and J genes are TRBV9 and TRBJ1-2; D is possibly TRBD1 (5 bases). V was shortened by 7 bases and J by 5 bases, with 9 bases between the two germline ends. Germline lookup yields CDR1 SGDLS and CDR2 YYNGEE. The CDR3 covers 11 residues.

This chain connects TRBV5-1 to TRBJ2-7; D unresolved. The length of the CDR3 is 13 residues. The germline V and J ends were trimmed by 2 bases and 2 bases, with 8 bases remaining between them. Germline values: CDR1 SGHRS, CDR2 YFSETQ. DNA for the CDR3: TGCGCCAGCAGCTTCGACTGGACCTACGAGCAGTACTTC. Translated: CASSFDWTYEQYF. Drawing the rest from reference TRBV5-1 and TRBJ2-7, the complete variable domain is KAGVTQTPRYLIKTRGQQVTLSCSPISGHRSVSWYQQTPGQGLQFLFEYFSETQRNKGNFPGRFSGRQFSNSRSEMNVSTLELGDSALYLCASSFDWTYEQYFGPGTRLTVT.

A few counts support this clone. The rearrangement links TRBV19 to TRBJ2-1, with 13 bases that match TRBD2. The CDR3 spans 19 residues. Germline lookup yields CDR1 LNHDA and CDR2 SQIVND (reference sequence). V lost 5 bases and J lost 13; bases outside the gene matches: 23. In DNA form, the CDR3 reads TGTGCCAGTAGTTCCGGACAGGGGACAACTAGCGGGAGGGCATCTAGCCAGTTCTTC. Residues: CASSSGQGTTSGRASSQFF.

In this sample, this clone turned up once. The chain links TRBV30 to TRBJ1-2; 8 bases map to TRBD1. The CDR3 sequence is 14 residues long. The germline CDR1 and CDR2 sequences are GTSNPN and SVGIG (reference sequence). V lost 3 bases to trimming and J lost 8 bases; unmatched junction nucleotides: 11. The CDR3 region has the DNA TGTGCCTGGAGGTACAGGGGGTTCGGCGTCGGCTACACCTTC. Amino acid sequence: CAWRYRGFGVGYTF.

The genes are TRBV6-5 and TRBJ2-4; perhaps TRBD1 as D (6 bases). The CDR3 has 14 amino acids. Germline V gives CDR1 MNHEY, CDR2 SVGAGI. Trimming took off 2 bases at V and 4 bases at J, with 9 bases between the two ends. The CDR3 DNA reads TGTGCCAGCAGTTACCCTCAGGGGAAAAACATTCAGTACTTC. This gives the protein CASSYPQGKNIQYF.

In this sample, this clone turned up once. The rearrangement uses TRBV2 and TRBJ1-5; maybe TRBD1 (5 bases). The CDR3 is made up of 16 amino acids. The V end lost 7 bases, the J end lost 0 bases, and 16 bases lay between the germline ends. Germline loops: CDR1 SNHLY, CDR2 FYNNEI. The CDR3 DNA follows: TGTGCCAGCACCGAGCGAAGGGGCCATAGCAATCAGCCCCAGCATTTT. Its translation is CASTERRGHSNQPQHF. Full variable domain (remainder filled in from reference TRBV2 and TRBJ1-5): EPEVTQTPSHQVTQMGQEVILRCVPISNHLYFYWYRQILGQKVEFLVSFYNNEISEKSEIFDDQFSVERPDGSNFTLKIRSTKLEDSAMYFCASTERRGHSNQPQHFGDGTRLSIL.

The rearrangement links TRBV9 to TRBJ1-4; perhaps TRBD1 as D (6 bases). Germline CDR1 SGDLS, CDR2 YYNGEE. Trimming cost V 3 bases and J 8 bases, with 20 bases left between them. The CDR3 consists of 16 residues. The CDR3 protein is CASSAIGGGLSEKLFF. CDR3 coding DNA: TGTGCCAGCAGCGCCATAGGGGGGGGATTGTCCGAAAAACTGTTTTTT. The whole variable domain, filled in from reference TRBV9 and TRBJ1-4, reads DSGVTQTPKHLITATGQRVTLRCSPRSGDLSVYWYQQSLDQGLQFLIQYYNGEERAKGNILERFSAQQFPDLHSELNLSSLELGDSALYFCASSAIGGGLSEKLFFGSGTQLSVL.

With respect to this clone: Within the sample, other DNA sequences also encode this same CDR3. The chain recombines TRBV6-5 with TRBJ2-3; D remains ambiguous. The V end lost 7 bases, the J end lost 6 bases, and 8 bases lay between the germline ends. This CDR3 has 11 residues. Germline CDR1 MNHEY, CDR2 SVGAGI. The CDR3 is CASIHADTQYF. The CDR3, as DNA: TGTGCCAGCATTCATGCGGATACGCAGTATTTT.

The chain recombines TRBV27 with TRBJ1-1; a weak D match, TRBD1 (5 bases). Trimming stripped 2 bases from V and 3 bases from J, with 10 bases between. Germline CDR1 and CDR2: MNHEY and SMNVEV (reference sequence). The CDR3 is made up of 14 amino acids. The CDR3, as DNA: TGTGCCAGCAGTTTAAGGGGCAGGGACACTGAAGCTTTCTTT. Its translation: CASSLRGRDTEAFF.

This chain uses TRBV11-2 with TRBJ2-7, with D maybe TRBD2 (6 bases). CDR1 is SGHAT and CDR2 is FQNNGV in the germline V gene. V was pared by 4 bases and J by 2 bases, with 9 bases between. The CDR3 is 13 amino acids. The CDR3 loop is CASSSGSPYEQYF. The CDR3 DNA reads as TGTGCCAGCAGCTCCGGGAGCCCCTACGAGCAGTACTTC. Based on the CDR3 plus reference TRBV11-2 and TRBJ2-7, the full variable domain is EAGVAQSPRYKIIEKRQSVAFWCNPISGHATLYWYQQILGQGPKLLIQFQNNGVVDDSQLPKDRFSAERLKGVDSTLKIQPAKLEDSAVYLCASSSGSPYEQYFGPGTRLTVT.

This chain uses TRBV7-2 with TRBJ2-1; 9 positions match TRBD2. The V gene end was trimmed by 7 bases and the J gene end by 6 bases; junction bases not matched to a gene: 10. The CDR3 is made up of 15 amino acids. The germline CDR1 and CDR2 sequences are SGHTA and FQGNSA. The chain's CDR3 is CASILSGLASNEQFF. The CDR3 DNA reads TGTGCCAGCATCCTGAGCGGACTAGCGTCCAATGAGCAGTTCTTC.

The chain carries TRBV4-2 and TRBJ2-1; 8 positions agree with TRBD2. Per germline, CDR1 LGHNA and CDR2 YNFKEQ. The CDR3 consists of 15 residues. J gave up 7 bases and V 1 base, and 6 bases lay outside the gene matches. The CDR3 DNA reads TGTGCCAGCAGCCAAGGTGGGACTAGGGGGAATGAGCAGTTCTTC. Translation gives CASSQGGTRGNEQFF.

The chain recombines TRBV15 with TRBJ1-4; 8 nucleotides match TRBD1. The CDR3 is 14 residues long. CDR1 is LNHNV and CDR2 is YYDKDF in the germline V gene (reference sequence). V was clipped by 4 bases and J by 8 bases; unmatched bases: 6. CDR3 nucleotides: TGTGCCACCAGCACGGACAGGGTAAAAGAAAAACTGTTTTTT. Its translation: CATSTDRVKEKLFF.

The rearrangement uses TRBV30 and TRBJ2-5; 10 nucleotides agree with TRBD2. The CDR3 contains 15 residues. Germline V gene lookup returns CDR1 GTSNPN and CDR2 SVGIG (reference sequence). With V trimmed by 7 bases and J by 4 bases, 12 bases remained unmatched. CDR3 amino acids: CASIAPLAGRETQYF. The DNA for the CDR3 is TGTGCCTCTATCGCCCCACTAGCGGGGAGAGAGACCCAGTACTTC.

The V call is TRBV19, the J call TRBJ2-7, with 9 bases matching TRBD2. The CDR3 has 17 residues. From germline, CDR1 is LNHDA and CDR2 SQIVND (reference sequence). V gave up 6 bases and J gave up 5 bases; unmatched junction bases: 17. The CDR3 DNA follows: TGTGCCAGTAGCCCCCTTACCAGCGGGAGGATTCCTCACGAGCAGTACTTC. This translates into CASSPLTSGRIPHEQYF.

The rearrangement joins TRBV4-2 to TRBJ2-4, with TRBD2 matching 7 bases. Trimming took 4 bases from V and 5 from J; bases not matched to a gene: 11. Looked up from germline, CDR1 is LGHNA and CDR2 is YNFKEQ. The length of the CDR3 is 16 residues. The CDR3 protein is CASSLVTPSGQNIQYF. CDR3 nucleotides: TGTGCCAGCAGCCTCGTGACCCCTAGCGGCCAAAACATTCAGTACTTC.